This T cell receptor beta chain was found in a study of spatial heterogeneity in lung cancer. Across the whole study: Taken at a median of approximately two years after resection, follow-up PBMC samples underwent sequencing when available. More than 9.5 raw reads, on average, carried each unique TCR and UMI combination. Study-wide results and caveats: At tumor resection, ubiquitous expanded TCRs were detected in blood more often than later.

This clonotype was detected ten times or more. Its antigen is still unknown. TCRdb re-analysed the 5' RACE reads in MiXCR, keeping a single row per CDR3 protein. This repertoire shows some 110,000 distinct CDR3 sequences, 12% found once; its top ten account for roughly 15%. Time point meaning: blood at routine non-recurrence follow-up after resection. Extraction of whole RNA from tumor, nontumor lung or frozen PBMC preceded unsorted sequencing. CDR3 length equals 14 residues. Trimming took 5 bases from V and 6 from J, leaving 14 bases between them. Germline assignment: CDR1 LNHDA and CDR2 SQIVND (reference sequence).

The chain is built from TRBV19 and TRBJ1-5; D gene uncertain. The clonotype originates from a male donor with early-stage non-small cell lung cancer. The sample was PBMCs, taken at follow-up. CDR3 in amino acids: CASSAGSFGQPQHF. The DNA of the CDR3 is TGTGCCAGTAGTGCCGGGAGCTTCGGTCAGCCCCAGCATTTT.